One and the same sample provided the 27 T cell receptor beta chains below, sequenced in a study of T cell clonality in common variable immunodeficiency (dated by TCRdb to between 2015 and 2017). Study-level results and caveats: CVID TCRbeta sequences were reported to have fewer deletions and N-nucleotide insertions and to lack highly modified clones with 13 or more V deletions.

To prepare the library, the immunoSEQ multiplex PCR assay was applied. TCRdb holds this immuneACCESS table with in-frame rearrangements only. Some clones are missing; in checked studies, unresolved V genes explain under half, and the rest has no known cause. This sample includes fewer than 25,000 clones, and none of them was observed just once. Roughly 2.5% of the sample is in the top ten clones. The antigens for these receptors are not known. The material sequenced was peripheral blood mononuclear cells. The receptors come from a human donor with common variable immunodeficiency.

This clone was observed at least ten times. The CDR3 goes on 3 residues after the read ends, and that part is filled in from the germline J gene. The chain has TRBV7-2 and TRBJ2-1; 8 bases line up with TRBD2. CDR1 is SGHTA, CDR2 FQGNSA, per germline. With 1 base clipped from V and 4 bases from J, the junction kept 3 bases outside the gene matches. The CDR3 spans 15 residues. Partial CDR3 DNA: TGTGCCAGCAGCTTAGTATCTAGCGGGTACAATGAG. It encodes CASSLVSSGYNE. The full CDR3 protein is CASSLVSSGYNEQFF.

This clone was recorded many times. The sequence runs out 3 residues before the end of the CDR3; the remainder is reconstructed from the germline J gene. The rearrangement joins TRBV5-5 to TRBJ2-1, with TRBD2 matching over 7 bases. The germline V gene encodes CDR1 SGHKS and CDR2 YYEKEE (reference sequence). V lost 4 bases, J lost 5 bases, and 9 bases stayed unmatched. The CDR3 is 15 residues long. CDR3 bases read: TGTGCCAGCAGCCCGACTAGCCAAATTAACAATGAG. This sequence encodes CASSPTSQINNE. The whole CDR3 sequence reads CASSPTSQINNEQFF.

This clone was observed many times. The CDR3 is cut off 3 residues early in the read; its end comes from the germline J gene. The V gene is TRBV5-1, the J gene TRBJ2-1; D remains ambiguous. The germline CDR1 and CDR2 sequences are SGHRS and YFSETQ. Trimming took off 8 bases at V and 5 bases at J, with 8 bases between the two ends. This CDR3 is 11 amino acids long. The CDR3 loop reads CASRYDNEQFF. CDR3 DNA, as far as it was read: TGCGCCAGTCGGTACGACAATGAG. The full variable domain, completed using reference TRBV5-1 and TRBJ2-1, is KAGVTQTPRYLIKTRGQQVTLSCSPISGHRSVSWYQQTPGQGLQFLFEYFSETQRNKGNFPGRFSGRQFSNSRSEMNVSTLELGDSALYLCASRYDNEQFFGPGTRLTVL.

This clone showed up many times. With the read ending 3 residues before the CDR3 end, the germline J gene is used to fill in that end. The chain links TRBV5-1 to TRBJ1-1; no firm D call. V gave up 4 bases and J gave up 0 bases, with 10 bases separating them. Germline lookup yields CDR1 SGHRS and CDR2 YFSETQ. The CDR3 length is 14 residues. The CDR3 spells CASSTTVMNTEAFF. Incomplete CDR3 DNA: TGCGCCAGCAGCACAACAGTTATGAACACTGAA.

In its sample, this clone was seen many times. The read halts 3 residues ahead of the CDR3 end, with the missing end drawn from the germline J gene. The chain carries TRBV30 and TRBJ2-5; D may be TRBD1 (6 bases). The germline V gene has CDR1 GTSNPN and CDR2 SVGIG (reference sequence). V gave up 5 bases and J gave up 5 bases, with 9 bases separating them. The CDR3 has 11 amino acids. CDR3 bases read: TGTGCCTGGGGCGACAGGGAGACC. Encoded protein: CAWGDRET. The complete CDR3 protein is CAWGDRETQYF.

Ten or more counts support this clone. The read ends 3 residues before the CDR3 terminus; that terminus is restored from the germline J gene. The chain employs TRBV10-3 and TRBJ1-1, with D tentatively TRBD1 (5 bases). V lost 5 bases to trimming and J lost 1 base, with 11 bases between them. The CDR3 loop spans 14 amino acids. Germline V gene sequence: CDR1 ENHRY, CDR2 SYGVKD. CDR3 DNA (partial): TGTGCCATCAGTCTAGGGGCATCGAACACTGAA. This translates into CAISLGASNTE. The full CDR3 protein reads CAISLGASNTEAFF.

This clone was counted ten times or more. The DNA ends 3 residues before the CDR3 does, and the rest of the CDR3 is filled in from the germline J gene. This rearrangement joins TRBV30 to TRBJ2-1; TRBD1 matches at 7 bases. The CDR3 covers 13 residues. With V trimmed by 2 bases and J by 7 bases, 5 bases remained unmatched. CDR1 GTSNPN and CDR2 SVGIG come from the germline V gene (reference sequence). The CDR3 loop is CAWSRQGVNEQFF. The CDR3 bases that were read are TGTGCCTGGAGTAGACAGGGTGTTAATGAG.

The sample holds many counts of this clone. The read ends 3 residues before the CDR3 terminus; that terminus is restored from the germline J gene. The chain joins TRBV7-2 to TRBJ2-5, with 7 positions matching TRBD2. The CDR3 contains 15 residues. CDR1 SGHTA and CDR2 FQGNSA come from the germline V gene. V shed 3 bases and J 3 bases; nucleotides not matched to a gene: 7. The sequenced part of the CDR3 DNA is TGTGCCAGCAGCTTCTCGGGACTATTAGAAGAGACC. The encoded protein is CASSFSGLLEET. The whole CDR3 region reads CASSFSGLLEETQYF.

Ten or more counts support this clone. The read falls 3 residues short of the CDR3 end, and the missing part is taken from the germline J gene. The genes are TRBV6-2 or TRBV6-3 and TRBJ1-1; 7 bases map to TRBD1. The CDR3 covers 15 residues. CDR1 and CDR2 (germline): MNHEY, SVGEGT. The V segment lost 7 bases and the J segment 4 bases; nucleotides outside the gene matches: 12. The CDR3 spells CASTPFDRAGTEAFF. Partial CDR3 DNA: TGTGCCAGCACCCCCTTCGACAGGGCGGGCACTGAA.

A note on this clone: The CDR3 end is not reached by the read, which stops 3 residues before it; the germline J gene fills it in. The chain has TRBV19 and TRBJ1-5; no clear D. This CDR3 is built from 13 residues. V lost 8 bases, J lost 1 base, and 9 bases lay in between. CDR1 is LNHDA and CDR2 is SQIVND in the germline V gene (reference sequence). The CDR3 DNA, read in part, is TGTGCCAGTCCGGGGATCAGCAATCAGCCC. It is translated as CASPGISNQP. The CDR3 in its entirety is CASPGISNQPQHF.

As for this clone: The CDR3 end lies 3 residues beyond the end of the read and is filled in from the germline J gene. V and J are TRBV2 and TRBJ1-5; TRBD1 aligns across 8 bases. After removal of 7 bases from V and 0 bases from J, the junction contained 5 bases not matched to a gene. Germline loops: CDR1 SNHLY, CDR2 FYNNEI. This CDR3 comprises 15 residues. The sequenced CDR3 bases are TGTGCCAGCAACCTGGACAGGGATAGCAATCAGCCC. Translating it yields CASNLDRDSNQP. In full, the CDR3 is CASNLDRDSNQPQHF.

This clone has at least ten counts. Coverage ceases 3 residues before the CDR3 finishes, and the germline J gene fills in the end. The genes are TRBV5-5 and TRBJ2-5; D call uncertain. The CDR3 length is 13 residues. The V end lost 0 bases, the J end lost 5 bases, and 8 bases lay between the germline ends. Germline CDR1 and CDR2: SGHKS and YYEKEE (reference sequence). CDR3 DNA (partial): TGTGCCAGCAGCTTGGACCCACTCGAGACC. Its translation is CASSLDPLET. From start to end, the CDR3 is CASSLDPLETQYF.

Many counts were recorded for this clone. The sequenced fragment ends 3 residues before the CDR3 boundary, so the rest is inferred from the germline J gene. This chain uses TRBV20-1 with TRBJ1-2, with 7 bases fitting TRBD1. The CDR3 consists of 11 residues. Germline V gene lookup returns CDR1 DFQATT and CDR2 SNEGSKA (reference sequence). V trimming: 8 bases; J trimming: 6 bases; junction bases outside the gene matches: 6. The CDR3 sequence is CSSFTGDGYTF. Incomplete CDR3 DNA: TGCAGTTCTTTTACAGGGGATGGC.

About this clone itself: Read data end 3 residues before the CDR3 end; the end is taken from the germline J gene. V and J are TRBV30 and TRBJ2-3, with 8 bases fitting TRBD2. V lost 0 bases to trimming and J lost 4 bases; unmatched junction nucleotides: 6. This CDR3 is 15 amino acids long. Germline loops: CDR1 GTSNPN, CDR2 SVGIG (reference sequence). CDR3 loop: CAWSVGGLVADTQYF. CDR3 DNA (partial): TGTGCCTGGAGTGTAGGGGGACTAGTCGCAGATACG.

In this sample, this clone turned up many times. Sequencing ends 3 residues short of the CDR3 end; the germline J gene provides the rest. The genes are TRBV7-9 and TRBJ1-4, with D possibly being TRBD1 (6 bases). Germline lookup yields CDR1 SEHNR and CDR2 FQNEAQ (reference sequence). This CDR3 contains 15 residues. The V end was cut by 4 bases, the J end by 5 bases, with 14 bases between. The sequenced part of the CDR3 DNA is TGTGCCAGCAGCTCATGGACAGCCACCAATGAAAAA. This translates into CASSSWTATNEK. The full CDR3 protein reads CASSSWTATNEKLFF.

This clone was observed at least ten times. The CDR3 spells CASSYGQENTEAFF. Incomplete CDR3 DNA: TGTGCCAGCAGTTACGGGCAGGAGAACACTGAA. The chain couples TRBV6-2 or TRBV6-3 to TRBJ1-1; the D is unclear. With the read ending 3 residues before the CDR3 end, the germline J gene is used to fill in that end. CDR3 length: 14 residues. Germline V gives CDR1 MNHEY, CDR2 SVGEGT. The V gene lost 2 bases and the J gene lost 1 base, with 8 bases spanning the gap.

This clone is deemed medium-sized. The read is 3 residues too short to cover the CDR3 end, so that end is filled in from the germline J gene. V and J are TRBV29-1 and TRBJ2-5, with 8 bases lining up with TRBD1. Germline values: CDR1 SQVTM, CDR2 ANQGSEA. CDR3 length: 14 residues. With 6 bases clipped from V and 2 bases from J, the junction kept 8 bases outside the gene matches. The chain's CDR3 is CSVGDRRYQETQYF. The CDR3 DNA, read in part, is TGCAGCGTCGGGGACAGGAGATATCAAGAGACC.

This clone was seen ten or more times. The CDR3 end is not reached by the read, which stops 3 residues before it; the germline J gene fills it in. The chain carries TRBV7-2 and TRBJ2-5; D unresolved. Deletions cut 5 bases from V and 4 bases from J, with 8 bases between. CDR3 size: 12 residues. Germline-derived CDR1 and CDR2 are SGHTA and FQGNSA. The CDR3 sequence: CASSLERETQYF. The covered CDR3 bases are TGTGCCAGCAGCCTAGAGCGAGAGACC. The entire variable domain, with the rest obtained from reference TRBV7-2 and TRBJ2-5, is as follows: GAGVSQSPSNKVTEKGKDVELRCDPISGHTALYWYRQSLGQGLEFLIYFQGNSAPDKSGLPSDRFSAERTGGSVSTLTIQRTQQEDSAVYLCASSLERETQYFGPGTRLLVL.

This clone was counted many times. The read terminates 3 residues ahead of where the CDR3 ends, so the germline J gene completes it. This chain connects TRBV20-1 to TRBJ2-5; the D is unclear. Germline CDR1 reads DFQATT; CDR2 reads SNEGSKA (reference sequence). The CDR3 totals 12 residues. Trimming cost V 7 bases and J 4 bases, with 13 bases left between them. The sequenced part of the CDR3 DNA is TGCAGTGGAAAGCTAGGTGGAGAGACC. Its translation is CSGKLGGET. The whole CDR3 sequence is CSGKLGGETQYF.

Ten or more counts support this clone. The sequence runs out 3 residues before the end of the CDR3; the remainder is reconstructed from the germline J gene. The chain uses TRBV19 and TRBJ1-3, with TRBD1 matching 7 bases. CDR1 is LNHDA, CDR2 SQIVND, per germline (reference sequence). V dropped 4 bases and J dropped 3; count of bases not matched to a gene: 6. The CDR3 extends over 15 amino acids. Incomplete CDR3 DNA: TGTGCCAGTAGTACTCTACAGGGGTTTGGAAACACC. This gives the protein CASSTLQGFGNT. The whole CDR3 sequence reads CASSTLQGFGNTIYF. Using reference TRBV19 and TRBJ1-3 for the parts outside the CDR3, the full variable domain is DGGITQSPKYLFRKEGQNVTLSCEQNLNHDAMYWYRQDPGQGLRLIYYSQIVNDFQKGDIAEGYSVSREKKESFPLTVTSAQKNPTAFYLCASSTLQGFGNTIYFGEGSWLTVV.

This clone was detected many times. Read sequence stops 3 residues before the CDR3 end, and the germline J gene provides the missing end. This sequence joins TRBV5-1 and TRBJ2-1, with D tentatively TRBD2 (6 bases). The CDR3 runs 16 residues. The germline gives CDR1 SGHRS, CDR2 YFSETQ. V lost 2 bases and J lost 0, with 12 bases in between. CDR3 bases read: TGCGCCAGCAGCTTTCCGGGACTCAGCTCCTACAATGAG. This codes for CASSFPGLSSYNE. The complete CDR3 protein is CASSFPGLSSYNEQFF.

This clone was recorded many times. The observed sequence ends 3 residues before the CDR3 terminus, with the missing tail filled in from the germline J gene. The rearrangement links TRBV5-4 to TRBJ1-6; 12 positions agree with TRBD1. CDR3 length equals 13 residues. The V gene's germline CDR1 is SGHNT and CDR2 YYREEE (reference sequence). CDR3 loop: CASSRDRGQPLHF. The part of the CDR3 DNA that was read is TGTGCCAGCAGTCGGGACAGGGGGCAGCCC.

At least ten counts were recorded for this clone. The read finishes 3 residues shy of the CDR3 end, and the germline J gene is used to complete it. The chain has TRBV19 and TRBJ1-5, with TRBD1 matching over 7 bases. V was pared by 3 bases and J by 2 bases, with 7 bases of the junction left unmatched. The CDR3 totals 16 residues. CDR1 and CDR2 from the germline V gene are LNHDA and SQIVND (reference sequence). The CDR3 DNA, read in part, is TGTGCCAGTAGTATCCCCTCGACAGGGCGCAATCAGCCC. Translation: CASSIPSTGRNQP. The complete CDR3 reads CASSIPSTGRNQPQHF. The full variable domain, rest sourced from reference TRBV19 and TRBJ1-5, is DGGITQSPKYLFRKEGQNVTLSCEQNLNHDAMYWYRQDPGQGLRLIYYSQIVNDFQKGDIAEGYSVSREKKESFPLTVTSAQKNPTAFYLCASSIPSTGRNQPQHFGDGTRLSIL.

This clone was observed many times. The CDR3 goes on 3 residues after the read ends, and that part is filled in from the germline J gene. The chain has TRBV19 and TRBJ1-3; D might be TRBD1 (5 bases). Germline V lookup: CDR1 LNHDA, CDR2 SQIVND (reference sequence). CDR3 size: 16 residues. V lost 4 bases and J 0 bases, leaving 13 bases between the germline ends. The sequenced CDR3 bases are TGTGCCAGTAGTAAGGGGCAGACTCTCTCTGGAAACACC. Translated: CASSKGQTLSGNT. The full CDR3 is CASSKGQTLSGNTIYF.

Many counts were recorded for this clone. The sequenced fragment ends 3 residues before the CDR3 boundary, so the rest is inferred from the germline J gene. The V gene is TRBV5-1, the J gene TRBJ2-3, with a weak D call TRBD2 (6 bases). There are 15 residues in the CDR3. With 2 bases removed from V and 0 bases from J, the gap between germline ends came to 10 bases. The germline CDR1 and CDR2 sequences are SGHRS and YFSETQ. CDR3 DNA (partial): TGCGCCAGCAGCTTTGGCGGGACTAGCACAGATACG. It specifies CASSFGGTSTDT. The entire CDR3 sequence reads CASSFGGTSTDTQYF.

This clone was detected ten times or more. The CDR3 end falls 3 residues outside the read, so it is completed with the germline J gene. V and J are TRBV16 and TRBJ1-5; D is unresolved. The V and J ends lost 2 bases and 2 bases respectively, with 10 bases between them. The V gene's germline CDR1 is KGHSY and CDR2 FQNENV. The CDR3 is 15 amino acids. The CDR3 is CASSQQERGNQPQHF. Incomplete CDR3 DNA: TGTGCCAGCAGCCAACAGGAAAGGGGCAATCAGCCC.

In its sample, this clone was seen a few times. The missing CDR3 end, 3 residues past where the read stops, is filled in from the germline J gene. The chain links TRBV2 to TRBJ2-7, with 9 bases identical to TRBD1. The CDR3 totals 14 residues. V was pared by 6 bases and J by 0 bases, with 3 bases of the junction left unmatched. Germline V gene data show CDR1 as SNHLY and CDR2 as FYNNEI. The part of the CDR3 DNA that was read is TGTGCCAGCAGCCCGGGACAGGGCTCCTACGAG. It translates to CASSPGQGSYE. The whole CDR3 protein is CASSPGQGSYEQYF.